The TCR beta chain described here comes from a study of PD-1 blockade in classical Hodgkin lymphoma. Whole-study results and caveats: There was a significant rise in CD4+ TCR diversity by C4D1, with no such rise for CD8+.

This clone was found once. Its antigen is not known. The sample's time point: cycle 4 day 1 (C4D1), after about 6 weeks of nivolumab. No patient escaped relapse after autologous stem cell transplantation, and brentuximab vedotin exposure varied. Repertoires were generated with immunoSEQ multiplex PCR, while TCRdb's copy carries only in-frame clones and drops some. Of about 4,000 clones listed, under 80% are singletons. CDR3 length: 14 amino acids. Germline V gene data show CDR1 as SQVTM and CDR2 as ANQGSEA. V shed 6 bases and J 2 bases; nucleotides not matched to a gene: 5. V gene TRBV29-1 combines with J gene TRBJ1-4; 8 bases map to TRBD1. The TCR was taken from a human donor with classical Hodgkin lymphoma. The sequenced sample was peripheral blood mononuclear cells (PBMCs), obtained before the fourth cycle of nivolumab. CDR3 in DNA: TGCAGCGTGGAGGACAGGGCGACTAATGAAAAACTGTTTTTT. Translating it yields CSVEDRATNEKLFF.